This T cell receptor beta chain was captured in a study of response to subunit inactivated influenza vaccine. Study-level results: Authors suggested that a seasonal influenza vaccination recruits few new T cells each time.

On this clonotype: What it recognizes is unknown.

TCRdb re-derived calls from the RT-PCR reads in MiXCR, one entry per CDR3 protein. The repertoire holds a few hundred thousand distinct CDR3 sequences, roughly 15% seen once, with 11% in the top ten. V lost 5 bases and J 4 bases, leaving 13 bases between the germline ends. The length of the CDR3 is 14 residues. Looked up from germline, CDR1 is SGHRS and CDR2 is YFSETQ. This specimen was PBMCs from blood, taken approximately 12 days after vaccination. This clonotype originated in a man between 45 and 60 years old who received an inactivated influenza vaccine. The J gene is TRBJ2-1, the V gene TRBV5-1; D is unresolved. CDR3 region: CASRPENRYNEQFF. CDR3 DNA: TGCGCCAGCAGACCAGAAAACAGATACAATGAGCAGTTCTTC. The full variable domain, completed using reference TRBV5-1 and TRBJ2-1, is KAGVTQTPRYLIKTRGQQVTLSCSPISGHRSVSWYQQTPGQGLQFLFEYFSETQRNKGNFPGRFSGRQFSNSRSEMNVSTLELGDSALYLCASRPENRYNEQFFGPGTRLTVL.